A selection of T cell receptor beta chains follows, all from one sample in a study of spatial heterogeneity in lung cancer. TCRdb ran MiXCR on the 5' RACE reads and lists one entry per CDR3 protein. The repertoire holds some 110,000 distinct CDR3 sequences, with 9% to 15% as singletons. The sample here was PBMCs, taken at follow-up. The receptors derive from a male donor with early-stage non-small cell lung cancer. Both conserved end residues are part of each CDR3. Size tells how often a clone was seen (once, few, many) or the class of an expanded clone, and some rows leave it out.

J: TRBJ1-1
V: TRBV20-1
size: .
CDR3: CSARATTGPPLGTEAFF

J: TRBJ2-2
V: TRBV7-3
size: many
CDR3: CASSPSRPSGELFF

J: TRBJ2-4
V: TRBV10-2
size: many
CDR3: CASSEGPFLAKNIQYF

J: TRBJ2-5
V: TRBV4-1
size: many
CDR3: CASSQDPGEETQYF

J: TRBJ1-5
V: TRBV5-1
size: .
CDR3: CASSFYGGNQPQHF

J: TRBJ1-1
V: TRBV9
size: many
CDR3: CASSPRQNMNTEAFF

J: TRBJ1-6
V: TRBV10-3
size: many
CDR3: CAISERDVSPLHF

J: TRBJ2-1
V: TRBV12-3/TRBV12-4
size: few
CDR3: CASSRGGILYNEQFF

J: TRBJ2-5
V: TRBV2
size: .
CDR3: CASSRGGKTQYF

J: TRBJ2-2
V: TRBV3-1
size: .
CDR3: CASSQNPGELFF

J: TRBJ1-5
V: TRBV2
size: many
CDR3: CASSATGIKNQPQHF

J: TRBJ2-3
V: TRBV9
size: .
CDR3: CASSVAGRYTDTQYF

J: TRBJ1-5
V: TRBV5-8
size: .
CDR3: CASSRDSNSRPQHF

J: TRBJ1-2
V: TRBV29-1
size: .
CDR3: CSVPGTGFYGYTF

J: TRBJ2-1
V: TRBV6-2/TRBV6-3
size: few
CDR3: CASSYPGQGESFF

J: TRBJ2-2
V: TRBV29-1
size: few
CDR3: CSVGRGPGTGELFF

J: TRBJ1-6
V: TRBV20-1
size: many
CDR3: CSARDTGGLGSPLHF

J: TRBJ1-1
V: TRBV9
size: .
CDR3: CASSVGSEGRSEAFF

J: TRBJ2-1
V: TRBV9
size: many
CDR3: CASSAGWDSGQFF

J: TRBJ1-1
V: TRBV20-1
size: .
CDR3: CSAELWNTEAFF

J: TRBJ1-5
V: TRBV12-3/TRBV12-4
size: many
CDR3: CASSPVLNQPQHF

J: TRBJ2-7
V: TRBV28
size: many
CDR3: CASSSGTSKFDEQYF

J: TRBJ1-1
V: TRBV19
size: many
CDR3: CASSIERWGNTEAFF

J: TRBJ1-2
V: TRBV7-8
size: .
CDR3: CASSPGQAVGYGYTF

J: TRBJ2-7
V: TRBV4-3
size: many
CDR3: CASSHRTGDEQYF

J: TRBJ1-5
V: TRBV28
size: few
CDR3: CASNTGTGNGLPQHF